This T cell receptor beta chain derives from a study of control samples from healthy donors and cancer patients. Assay: immunoSEQ multiplex PCR; the TCRdb copy retains only in-frame clones and omits some. The repertoire holds about 100,000 clones, with roughly 89% as singletons. Sequencing was performed on blood. The clonotype was recovered from a man aged 25 to 45 in good health.

The DNA for the CDR3 is TGCGCCAGCAGCGGCGGGAGAACGGTCGGGGAGCTGTTTTTT. It specifies CASSGGRTVGELFF. The V and J genes are TRBV5-1 and TRBJ2-2, with 7 bases matching TRBD2. This CDR3 contains 14 residues. Germline lookup yields CDR1 SGHRS and CDR2 YFSETQ. Germline trimming cut 4 bases from V and 7 bases from J; bases unmatched to any gene: 7.